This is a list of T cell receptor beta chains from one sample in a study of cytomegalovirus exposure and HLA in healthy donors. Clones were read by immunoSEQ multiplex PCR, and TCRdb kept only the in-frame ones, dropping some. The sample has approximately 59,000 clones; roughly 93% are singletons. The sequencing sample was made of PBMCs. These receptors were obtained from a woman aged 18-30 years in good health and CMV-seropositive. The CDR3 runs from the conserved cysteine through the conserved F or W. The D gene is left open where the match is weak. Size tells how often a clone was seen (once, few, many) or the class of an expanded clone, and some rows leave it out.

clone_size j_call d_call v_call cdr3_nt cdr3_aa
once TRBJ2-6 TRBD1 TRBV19 TGTGCCAGTACCCAGACAGGGTACGGGGCCAACGTCCTGACTTTC CASTQTGYGANVLTF
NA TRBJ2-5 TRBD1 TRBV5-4 TGTGCCAGCAGCTTGGGAGGGGGCGGACTTCAGACCCAGTACTTC CASSLGGGGLQTQYF
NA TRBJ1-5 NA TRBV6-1 TGTGCCAGCAGGGCCGACACGGCTCAGCCCCAGCATTTT CASRADTAQPQHF
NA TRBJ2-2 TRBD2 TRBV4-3 TGCGCCAGCAGCCCCCTAGCGGGGGGGTTCACCGGGGAGCTGTTTTTT CASSPLAGGFTGELFF
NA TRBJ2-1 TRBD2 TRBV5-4 TGTGCCACCAAATCCGGGACTAGCGGGGGGGCTTTAAATGAGCAGTTCTTC CATKSGTSGGALNEQFF
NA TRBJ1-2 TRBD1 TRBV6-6 TGTGCCAGCAGCCGGGGACAGGGGAAGGGCTATGGCTACACCTTC CASSRGQGKGYGYTF
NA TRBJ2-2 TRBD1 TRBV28 TGTGCCAGCAGTGGTTACAGGGGGGACACCGGGGAGCTGTTTTTT CASSGYRGDTGELFF
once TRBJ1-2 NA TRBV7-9 TGTGCCAGCAGCTTAGCTTCTTTCGTTGAGGGCTACACCTTC CASSLASFVEGYTF
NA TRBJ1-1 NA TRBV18 TGTGCCAGCTCACCCCCCACAGCGAACACTGAAGCTTTCTTT CASSPPTANTEAFF
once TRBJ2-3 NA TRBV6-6 TGTGCCAGCAAGGGGGGGCCAGATACGCAGTATTTT CASKGGPDTQYF
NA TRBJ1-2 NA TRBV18 TGTGCCAGCTCACCACCTCAGGGAACTAACTATGGCTACACCTTC CASSPPQGTNYGYTF
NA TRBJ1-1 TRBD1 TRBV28 TGTGCCAGCAGTTGGACAGGGATGAACACTGAAGCTTTCTTT CASSWTGMNTEAFF
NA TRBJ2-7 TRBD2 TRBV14 TGTGCCAGCAGCCGTGGACTAGCAAAAACCTACGAGCAGTACTTC CASSRGLAKTYEQYF
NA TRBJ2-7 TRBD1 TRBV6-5 TGTGCCAGCAAATCGACAGGGAGCTCCTACGAGCAGTACTTC CASKSTGSSYEQYF
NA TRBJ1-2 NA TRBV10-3 TGTGCCATCAGTGAGGGGGGGACGGCAGCGACCAACTATGGCTACACCTTC CAISEGGTAATNYGYTF
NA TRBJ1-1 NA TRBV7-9 TGTGCCAGCATGTTGGGTTGGCAGGGCAGAATGAACACTGAAGCTTTCTTT CASMLGWQGRMNTEAFF
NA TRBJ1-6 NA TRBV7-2 TGTGCCAGCAGCTTAGAGACAGTTAATTCACCCCTCCACTTT CASSLETVNSPLHF